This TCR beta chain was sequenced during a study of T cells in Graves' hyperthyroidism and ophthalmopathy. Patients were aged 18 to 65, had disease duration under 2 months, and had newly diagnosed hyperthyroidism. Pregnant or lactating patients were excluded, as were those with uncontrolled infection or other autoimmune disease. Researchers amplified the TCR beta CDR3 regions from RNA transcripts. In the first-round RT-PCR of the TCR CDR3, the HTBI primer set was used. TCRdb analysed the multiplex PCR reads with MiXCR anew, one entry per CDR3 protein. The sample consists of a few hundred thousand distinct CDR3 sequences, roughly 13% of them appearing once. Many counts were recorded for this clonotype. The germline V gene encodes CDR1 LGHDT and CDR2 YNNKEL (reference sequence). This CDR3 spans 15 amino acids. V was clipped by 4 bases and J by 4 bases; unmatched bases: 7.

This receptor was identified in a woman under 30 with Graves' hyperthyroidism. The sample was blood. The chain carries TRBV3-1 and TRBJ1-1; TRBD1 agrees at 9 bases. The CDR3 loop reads CASSRRDRDATEAFF. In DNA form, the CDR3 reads TGTGCCAGCAGCCGTCGGGACAGGGACGCCACTGAAGCTTTCTTT.